This TCR beta chain was captured by sequencing in a study of glioma-infiltrating T cells after dendritic cell vaccination. Using immunoSEQ multiplex PCR, the repertoire was profiled, and TCRdb retains in-frame clones only, with some absent. Among some 73,000 clones listed, approximately 80% were seen once. Germline V gene data show CDR1 as LNHDA and CDR2 as SQIVND (reference sequence). The CDR3 covers 16 residues. V shed 4 bases and J 8 bases; nucleotides not matched to a gene: 9. This specimen consisted of blood, obtained before dendritic cell vaccination. This sequence originates from a human donor with glioblastoma. The gene calls are TRBV19 and TRBJ2-1; 12 bases map to TRBD2. DNA for the CDR3: TGTGCCAGTAGTACCGGACTAGCGGGGACCTGGGATGAGCAGTTCTTC. This codes for CASSTGLAGTWDEQFF. The full variable domain, its missing parts supplied by reference TRBV19 and TRBJ2-1, is DGGITQSPKYLFRKEGQNVTLSCEQNLNHDAMYWYRQDPGQGLRLIYYSQIVNDFQKGDIAEGYSVSREKKESFPLTVTSAQKNPTAFYLCASSTGLAGTWDEQFFGPGTRLTVL.